Following are 26 T cell receptor beta chains from one sample sequenced in a study of beta chain features in type 1 diabetes. Expressed TCRB transcripts were sequenced because the entire RNA isolate underwent reverse transcription. Produced via immunoSEQ multiplex PCR; TCRdb's table is partial and in-frame only. The repertoire includes hundreds of thousands of clones, about 14% of them detected once, and 0.093% sits in the top ten. The sequencing input was naive CD4+ T cells from blood. The source of these receptors is a man between 18 and 29 years old in good health.

Only a few counts were recorded for this clone. The chain joins TRBV6-6 to TRBJ1-4; no definite D call. Per the germline V gene, CDR1 is MNHNY and CDR2 is SVGAGI (reference sequence). The CDR3 runs 14 residues. V was trimmed by 2 bases and J by 8 bases, leaving 12 bases between them. In DNA form, the CDR3 reads TGTGCCAGCAGTTACGAAGGGTTGGGGGAAAAACTGTTTTTT. This gives the protein CASSYEGLGEKLFF.

This chain links TRBV10-3 with TRBJ1-6, with 7 bases identical to TRBD1. V was pared by 6 bases and J by 4 bases, with 12 bases of the junction left unmatched. The CDR3 sequence is 17 residues long. Germline CDR1 ENHRY, CDR2 SYGVKD. The CDR3 sequence is CAISRTTGDVYNSPLHF. The CDR3 DNA is TGTGCCATCAGCCGAACTACAGGGGACGTTTATAATTCACCCCTCCACTTT.

The chain uses TRBV7-3 and TRBJ1-1, with D perhaps matching TRBD1 (5 bases). From germline, CDR1 is SGHTA and CDR2 FQGTGA. Trimming shortened V by 5 bases and J by 4 bases, and 14 bases separated the two germline ends. The CDR3 runs to 14 residues. The CDR3: CASSPQGGITEAFF. In DNA, the CDR3 is TGTGCCAGCAGCCCGCAGGGAGGGATCACTGAAGCTTTCTTT.

The chain joins TRBV7-9 to TRBJ2-6; D possibly matches TRBD1 or TRBD2 (5 bases each). Germline CDR1 and CDR2: SEHNR and FQNEAQ (reference sequence). The CDR3 is 16 residues long. V lost 3 bases and J lost 2, with 11 bases in between. DNA of the CDR3: TGTGCCAGCAGCTTTCCCCGGGGACCTGGGGCCAACGTCCTGACTTTC. This codes for CASSFPRGPGANVLTF.

The J gene is TRBJ2-7, the V gene TRBV6-5; possibly TRBD1 for D (6 bases). Germline assignment: CDR1 MNHEY and CDR2 SVGAGI. The V and J ends lost 6 bases and 2 bases respectively, with 17 bases between them. This CDR3 contains 15 residues. The CDR3 DNA follows: TGTGCCAGCAGCCAAGCCCCCAGGGGACCCTACGAGCAGTACTTC. It specifies CASSQAPRGPYEQYF.

This clone was seen only a few times. The genes are TRBV4-2 and TRBJ2-2; D gene ambiguous. V lost 5 bases to trimming and J lost 5 bases, with 9 bases between them. The germline V gene encodes CDR1 LGHNA and CDR2 YNFKEQ. The CDR3 consists of 13 residues. The CDR3 region has the DNA TGTGCCAGCAGCTTGGTCGGGACCGGGGAGCTGTTTTTT. Translation gives CASSLVGTGELFF.

The chain has TRBV9 and TRBJ2-2, with a possible D match to TRBD2 (6 bases). Germline V gene lookup returns CDR1 SGDLS and CDR2 YYNGEE. Between the trimmed V and J ends, which lost 4 bases and 4 bases, there was a span of 20 bases. CDR3 length equals 17 residues. In DNA, the CDR3 is TGTGCCAGCAGCTACATACGGAGTAGCGGATCCACCGGGGAGCTGTTTTTT. Translated, it gives CASSYIRSSGSTGELFF.

This clone has only a few counts. This chain joins TRBV7-2 and TRBJ2-5, with D unresolved. CDR3 length: 13 residues. Germline lookup yields CDR1 SGHTA and CDR2 FQGNSA. V was pared by 3 bases and J by 5 bases, with 10 bases between. CDR3: CASSFGQKETQYF. The CDR3 DNA follows: TGTGCCAGCAGCTTCGGCCAGAAGGAGACCCAGTACTTC.

This clone was recorded a few times. CDR3 sequence reads: CASSSGQGPGQPQHF. CDR3 coding DNA: TGTGCCAGCAGCTCAGGACAGGGGCCGGGTCAGCCCCAGCATTTT. V gene TRBV7-2 combines with J gene TRBJ1-5; 9 bases agree with TRBD1. This CDR3 has 15 residues. Losses at the gene ends were 4 bases for V and 6 bases for J; bases not matched to a gene: 7. CDR1 is SGHTA, CDR2 FQGNSA, per germline.

The V and J genes are TRBV4-3 and TRBJ2-7; a possible D gene is TRBD1 (5 bases). The germline gives CDR1 LGHNA, CDR2 YSLEER. CDR3 length equals 15 residues. Deletions cut 0 bases from V and 6 bases from J, with 15 bases between. The CDR3 loop is CASSQDFRAASEQYF. The CDR3 DNA reads TGCGCCAGCAGCCAAGATTTCAGGGCAGCGTCCGAGCAGTACTTC.

The chain carries TRBV27 and TRBJ2-2; no reliable D call. The germline V gene encodes CDR1 MNHEY and CDR2 SMNVEV (reference sequence). Deletions cut 8 bases from V and 0 bases from J, with 7 bases between. The CDR3 totals 13 residues. This chain's CDR3 is CASGSANTGELFF. The CDR3 nucleotides are TGTGCCAGCGGATCAGCGAACACCGGGGAGCTGTTTTTT.

This clone has only a few counts. The chain joins TRBV19 to TRBJ1-1; no firm D call. The V end was cut by 7 bases, the J end by 1 base, with 7 bases between. This CDR3 is built from 12 residues. Germline CDR1 and CDR2: LNHDA and SQIVND (reference sequence). The CDR3 reads CASNRKNTEAFF. DNA for the CDR3: TGTGCCAGTAACAGAAAGAACACTGAAGCTTTCTTT.

The chain carries TRBV5-1 and TRBJ2-2; D could derive from TRBD1 or TRBD2 (5 bases each). The CDR3 sequence is 15 residues long. V was cut by 0 bases and J by 5 bases, with 11 bases left in between. CDR1 SGHRS and CDR2 YFSETQ come from the germline V gene. DNA for the CDR3: TGCGCCAGCAGCTTGGTGGTCGGGGCGACCGGGGAGCTGTTTTTT. Translation gives CASSLVVGATGELFF.

This clone was observed a few times. The chain has TRBV25-1 and TRBJ2-3; no clear D gene. Trimming removed 6 bases at V and 6 bases at J, with 7 bases between. The CDR3 extends over 11 amino acids. Germline V CDR1 and CDR2: MGHDK, SYGVNS. This CDR3 reads CASRVLDTQYF. CDR3 nucleotide sequence: TGTGCCAGCAGGGTTTTGGATACGCAGTATTTT.

The chain couples TRBV5-1 to TRBJ1-5; D may be TRBD1 (5 bases). Germline CDR1 reads SGHRS; CDR2 reads YFSETQ. V was shortened by 0 bases and J by 7 bases, with 14 bases between the two germline ends. The CDR3 has 15 amino acids. The CDR3 bases are TGCGCCAGCAGCTTGGATAACCCAGGGAACCAGCCCCAGCATTTT. Translation: CASSLDNPGNQPQHF.

V usage is TRBV12-5 and J usage is TRBJ2-7; a possible D gene is TRBD1 (5 bases). This CDR3 region has 11 residues. The germline V gene has CDR1 LGHNT and CDR2 FRNRAP. The V and J ends lost 6 bases and 8 bases respectively, with 11 bases between them. Here the CDR3 DNA reads TGTGCTAGTGGGTCAGGGTTGCAGCAGTACTTC. Encoded protein: CASGSGLQQYF.

In its sample, this clone was seen a few times. V gene TRBV7-2 combines with J gene TRBJ1-3, with D unresolved. Germline CDR1 is SGHTA and CDR2 is FQGNSA. The CDR3 has 11 residues. The CDR3 sequence is CALRVWDTIYF. CDR3 nucleotides: TGTGCTTTGCGCGTGTGGGACACCATATATTTT.

The chain is built from TRBV28 and TRBJ1-1; D is unclear. The CDR3 sequence is 15 residues long. Germline V lookup: CDR1 MDHEN, CDR2 SYDVKM. The V end lost 4 bases, the J end lost 2 bases, and 14 bases lay between the germline ends. CDR3 nucleotides: TGTGCCAGCAGTTCAATGAGTAGGGCAAACACTGAAGCTTTCTTT. As protein: CASSSMSRANTEAFF.

This clone was counted between two and nine times. The V and J genes are TRBV4-3 and TRBJ2-6; no clear D gene. V was shortened by 1 base and J by 1 base, with 8 bases between the two germline ends. Germline assignment: CDR1 LGHNA and CDR2 YSLEER. The CDR3 contains 16 residues. The CDR3 DNA reads TGCGCCAGCAGCCAAGTTCACGGGTCTGGGGCCAACGTCCTGACTTTC. Translated: CASSQVHGSGANVLTF.

DNA for the CDR3: TGTGCCAGCAGCCAGACAGCGAACACTGAAGCTTTCTTT. Its translation: CASSQTANTEAFF. The chain recombines TRBV28 with TRBJ1-1, with a weak D call TRBD1 (5 bases). Trimming left V 6 bases short and J 1 base short, with 9 bases between. This CDR3 is 13 amino acids long. Germline CDR1 reads MDHEN; CDR2 reads SYDVKM.

This CDR3 reads CASSVDPGTGYGYTF. For the CDR3, the DNA is TGTGCCAGCAGCGTAGACCCCGGGACAGGCTATGGCTACACCTTC. The chain has TRBV9 and TRBJ1-2, with TRBD1 matching over 8 bases. Germline values: CDR1 SGDLS, CDR2 YYNGEE. There are 15 residues in the CDR3. V dropped 0 bases and J dropped 4; count of bases not matched to a gene: 5.

This clone was detected only a few times. The chain combines TRBV28 with TRBJ2-5; 7 bases line up with TRBD1. Germline V gene sequence: CDR1 MDHEN, CDR2 SYDVKM. This CDR3 spans 16 amino acids. Germline trimming cut 4 bases from V and 5 bases from J; bases unmatched to any gene: 13. The CDR3 DNA follows: TGTGCCAGCAGTTCTCCGACGAAGGGGGCCTGGGAGACCCAGTACTTC. This codes for CASSSPTKGAWETQYF.

The chain joins TRBV2 to TRBJ1-1, with D unclear. CDR3 size: 9 residues. Germline V CDR1 and CDR2: SNHLY, FYNNEI. The V gene lost 8 bases and the J gene lost 10 bases, with 8 bases spanning the gap. CDR3 sequence reads: CASSGIAFF. CDR3 DNA: TGTGCCAGCTCGGGGATAGCTTTCTTT.

This clone was observed a handful of times. This sequence joins TRBV9 and TRBJ2-5; TRBD2 agrees at 9 bases. Trimming cost V 3 bases and J 4 bases; bases outside gene matches: 7. The germline V gene has CDR1 SGDLS and CDR2 YYNGEE. The CDR3 contains 15 residues. The CDR3 is CASSAGLAKVETQYF. The CDR3 nucleotides are TGTGCCAGCAGCGCGGGACTAGCCAAGGTAGAGACCCAGTACTTC.

In this sample, this clone turned up once. The CDR3 region is CASPKGGTHPTEAFF. The CDR3, as DNA: TGTGCCAGTCCCAAGGGAGGGACCCATCCTACTGAAGCTTTCTTT. V and J are TRBV2 and TRBJ1-1; D perhaps matches TRBD1 (5 bases). Germline CDR1 SNHLY, CDR2 FYNNEI. V lost 9 bases to trimming and J lost 5 bases, with 22 bases between them. CDR3 length: 15 residues.

This clone was counted only a few times. This chain links TRBV6-6 with TRBJ2-1; D remains ambiguous. CDR1 is MNHNY, CDR2 SVGAGI, per germline (reference sequence). This CDR3 contains 16 residues. With 2 bases removed from V and 3 bases from J, the gap between germline ends came to 14 bases. The CDR3 sequence: CASSYTPLGIYNEQFF. The CDR3 DNA reads as TGTGCCAGCAGTTACACCCCGTTAGGCATCTACAATGAGCAGTTCTTC.